These 2 T cell receptor beta chains were sequenced from one sample in a study of shared clonotypes between healthy human individuals. Sequencing was performed with immunoSEQ multiplex PCR; in TCRdb, only in-frame clones are kept and a portion is missing. The sample holds approximately 2.5 million clones, roughly 93% seen once. Sequencing input: naive CD4+ T cells from PBMCs. The subset here: CD45RA+ positively selected. The receptors come from a man between 18 and 29 years old in good health. Some clones in this sample may be carry-over from other donors' samples.

The chain recombines TRBV2 with TRBJ2-1; D assignment may be TRBD1 or TRBD2 (5 bases each). With 6 bases removed from V and 7 bases from J, the gap between germline ends came to 10 bases. Germline V gene lookup returns CDR1 SNHLY and CDR2 FYNNEI. The length of the CDR3 is 12 residues. CDR3 amino acids: CASRAGGNEQFF. In nucleotides, the CDR3 is TGTGCCAGCAGGGCTGGGGGAAATGAGCAGTTCTTC.

The V call is TRBV6-6, the J call TRBJ2-2, with D hard to call. The CDR3 runs 14 residues. CDR1 and CDR2 (germline): MNHNY, SVGAGI (reference sequence). The ends were cut back, 5 bases at V and 3 bases at J, with 10 bases in the middle. The CDR3 sequence is CASSVDSYTGELFF. DNA of the CDR3: TGTGCCAGCAGTGTCGACTCATACACCGGGGAGCTGTTTTTT.